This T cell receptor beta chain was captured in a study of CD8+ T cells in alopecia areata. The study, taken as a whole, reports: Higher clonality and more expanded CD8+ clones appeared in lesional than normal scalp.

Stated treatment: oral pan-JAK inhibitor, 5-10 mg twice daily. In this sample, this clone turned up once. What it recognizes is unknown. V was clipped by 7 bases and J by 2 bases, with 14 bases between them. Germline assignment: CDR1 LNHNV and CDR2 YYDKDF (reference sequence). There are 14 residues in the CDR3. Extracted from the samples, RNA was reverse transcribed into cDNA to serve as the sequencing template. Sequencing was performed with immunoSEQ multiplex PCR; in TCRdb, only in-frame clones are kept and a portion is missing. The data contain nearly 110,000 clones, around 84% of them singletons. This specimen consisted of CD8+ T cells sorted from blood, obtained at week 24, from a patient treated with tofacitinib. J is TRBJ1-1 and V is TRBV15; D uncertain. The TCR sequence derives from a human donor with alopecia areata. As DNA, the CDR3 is TGTGCCACCACCCTCGACTGGGTTAACACTGAAGCTTTCTTT. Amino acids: CATTLDWVNTEAFF.